Shown below are 19 T cell receptor beta chains from a single sample sequenced in a study of T cells in women clearing cervical HPV infection. The protocol was immunoSEQ multiplex PCR, while the TCRdb copy is restricted to in-frame clones and leaves out a portion. The sample data list roughly 40,000 clones. Sequenced input: blood buffy coat. All receptors come from a woman aged 18-69 years with a cervical HPV16 infection that either progressed to CIN3+ or cleared (not recorded which).

As concerns this clone: Read coverage stops 3 residues before the CDR3 terminus; the germline J gene supplies the remainder. The V call is TRBV6-4, the J call TRBJ1-1; the D is unclear. The V gene lost 4 bases and the J gene lost 0 bases, with 6 bases spanning the gap. The germline CDR1 and CDR2 sequences are MRHNA and SNTAGT. The CDR3 is 13 residues long. CDR3 DNA (partial): TGTGCCAGCAGTGCTTCAGTGAACACTGAA. Residues: CASSASVNTE. The full CDR3 protein reads CASSASVNTEAFF.

In regard to this clone: Read data end 3 residues before the CDR3 end; the end is taken from the germline J gene. The chain combines TRBV2 with TRBJ2-1; 10 bases line up with TRBD1. The germline gives CDR1 SNHLY, CDR2 FYNNEI. The CDR3 runs to 15 residues. V gave up 6 bases and J gave up 1 base; unmatched junction bases: 3. The sequenced CDR3 bases are TGTGCCAGCAGCCGGGACAGGGGATCCTACAATGAG. The encoded protein is CASSRDRGSYNE. The entire CDR3 reads CASSRDRGSYNEQFF.

With regard to this clone: From the germline J gene comes the end of the CDR3, since the read stops 3 residues before it. The chain couples TRBV5-1 to TRBJ2-1, with 7 bases aligning to TRBD2. The CDR3 covers 15 residues. Unmatched junction bases numbered 7, after V lost 2 bases and J lost 5 bases. Looked up from germline, CDR1 is SGHRS and CDR2 is YFSETQ. Partial CDR3 DNA: TGCGCCAGCAGCTTAGGACTAGTATCAAACAATGAG. Translating gives CASSLGLVSNNE. The whole CDR3 sequence reads CASSLGLVSNNEQFF.

A remark on this clone: The read terminates 3 residues ahead of where the CDR3 ends, so the germline J gene completes it. The rearrangement links TRBV7-2 to TRBJ1-4; D uncertain. The CDR3 runs 15 residues. Per the germline V gene, CDR1 is SGHTA and CDR2 is FQGNSA. Between the trimmed V and J ends, which lost 4 bases and 4 bases, there was a span of 13 bases. The covered CDR3 bases are TGTGCCAGCAGCTATGGACTTTTCGGTAATGAAAAA. Its translation is CASSYGLFGNEK. The complete CDR3 reads CASSYGLFGNEKLFF. Variable domain in full (rest from reference TRBV7-2 and TRBJ1-4): GAGVSQSPSNKVTEKGKDVELRCDPISGHTALYWYRQSLGQGLEFLIYFQGNSAPDKSGLPSDRFSAERTGGSVSTLTIQRTQQEDSAVYLCASSYGLFGNEKLFFGSGTQLSVL.

The CDR3 sequence: CASSESPAGNTIYF. CDR3 DNA (partial): TGTGCCAGCAGTGAATCCCCGGCTGGAAACACC. V is TRBV6-1 and J is TRBJ1-3, with no clear D. The read gets to within 3 residues of the CDR3 end, and the germline J gene fills in the rest. The CDR3 is made up of 14 amino acids. Germline CDR1 and CDR2: MNHNS and SASEGT. V was shortened by 2 bases and J by 2 bases, with 7 bases between the two germline ends.

A note on this clone: The read is 3 residues too short to cover the CDR3 end, so that end is filled in from the germline J gene. The genes are TRBV11-2 and TRBJ1-6, with D perhaps TRBD1 (5 bases). V lost 1 base, J lost 7 bases, and 8 bases lay in between. This CDR3 spans 14 amino acids. Per germline, CDR1 SGHAT and CDR2 FQNNGV. Incomplete CDR3 DNA: TGTGCCAGCAGCTTAGGAGGGGAAAATTCACCC. This codes for CASSLGGENSP. The full CDR3 reads CASSLGGENSPLHF.

CDR3 DNA (partial): TGCGCCAGCAGCTTGGCATTTTCGTACAGATCCACTGAA. Translating gives CASSLAFSYRSTE. The full-length CDR3 reads as CASSLAFSYRSTEAFF. J is TRBJ1-1 and V is TRBV5-1; D remains unclear. From the germline J gene comes the end of the CDR3, since the read stops 3 residues before it. Germline assignment: CDR1 SGHRS and CDR2 YFSETQ. This CDR3 has 16 amino acids. Deletions cut 0 bases from V and 4 bases from J, with 16 bases between.

As concerns this clone: The DNA ends 3 residues before the CDR3 does, and the rest of the CDR3 is filled in from the germline J gene. This chain connects TRBV19 to TRBJ1-2; the match to TRBD1 covers 10 bases. The CDR3 is made up of 14 amino acids. The germline V gene encodes CDR1 LNHDA and CDR2 SQIVND (reference sequence). The CDR3 loop reads CASSNPGQGIGYTF. The CDR3 bases that were read are TGTGCCAGTAGTAATCCGGGACAGGGGATAGGC.

As for this clone: Coverage ceases 3 residues before the CDR3 finishes, and the germline J gene fills in the end. The chain couples TRBV5-1 to TRBJ2-1; 13 nucleotides line up with TRBD2. Germline V lookup: CDR1 SGHRS, CDR2 YFSETQ. The CDR3 covers 15 residues. J gave up 9 bases and V 4 bases, and 7 bases lay outside the gene matches. The CDR3 bases that were read are TGCGCCAGCAGCCAACTAGCGGGGGGGCAGGCTGAG. This translates into CASSQLAGGQAE. The entire CDR3 is CASSQLAGGQAEQFF.

Note on this clone: From the germline J gene comes the end of the CDR3, since the read stops 3 residues before it. The chain has TRBV12-5 and TRBJ2-1; TRBD1 matches 8 bases. J was trimmed by 2 bases and V by 7 bases; bases with no gene match: 4. CDR3 length: 14 residues. The germline gives CDR1 LGHNT, CDR2 FRNRAP. The sequenced CDR3 bases are TGTGCTAGTGTCGACAGGGGTACCTACAATGAG. Translation: CASVDRGTYNE. The CDR3 as a whole reads CASVDRGTYNEQFF.

In the case of this clone: The observed sequence ends 3 residues before the CDR3 terminus, with the missing tail filled in from the germline J gene. J is TRBJ1-2 and V is TRBV30, with D perhaps TRBD1 (5 bases). Germline V gives CDR1 GTSNPN, CDR2 SVGIG (reference sequence). The CDR3 is 12 amino acids. Trimming left V 4 bases short and J 7 bases short, with 13 bases between. CDR3 residues: CAWTPGGSGYTF. The sequenced CDR3 bases are TGTGCCTGGACCCCCGGGGGGAGTGGC.

This chain's CDR3 is CASSQETVNQPQHF. The CDR3 bases that were read are TGTGCCAGCAGCCAAGAAACAGTCAATCAGCCC. The rearrangement links TRBV4-2 to TRBJ1-5; no clear D. The missing CDR3 end, 3 residues past where the read stops, is filled in from the germline J gene. Germline CDR1 is LGHNA and CDR2 is YNFKEQ. The CDR3 extends over 14 amino acids. Trimming removed 0 bases at V and 3 bases at J, with 6 bases between.

Worth noting for this clone: The observed sequence ends 3 residues before the CDR3 terminus, with the missing tail filled in from the germline J gene. The rearrangement uses TRBV10-3 and TRBJ2-3; D is perhaps TRBD1 (6 bases). The germline gives CDR1 ENHRY, CDR2 SYGVKD. This CDR3 is built from 13 residues. The V end was cut by 6 bases, the J end by 2 bases, with 9 bases between. Partial CDR3 DNA: TGTGCCATCAGGAGGACAGCCACAGATACG. This gives the protein CAIRRTATDT. The whole CDR3 protein is CAIRRTATDTQYF.

Regarding this clone: With the read ending 3 residues before the CDR3 end, the germline J gene is used to fill in that end. The rearrangement joins TRBV5-1 to TRBJ1-2; no clear D. Germline CDR1 and CDR2: SGHRS and YFSETQ. This CDR3 comprises 13 residues. V was shortened by 2 bases and J by 4 bases, with 9 bases between the two germline ends. Partial CDR3 DNA: TGCGCCAGCAGCTTAACAGAGAGCTATGGC. Protein sequence: CASSLTESYG. The entire CDR3 reads CASSLTESYGYTF.

The DNA read from the CDR3 is TGTGCCAGCAGCCTCGGGACAGGATACGAG. Protein: CASSLGTGYE. The full-length CDR3 reads as CASSLGTGYEQYF. The chain joins TRBV7-2 to TRBJ2-7; 8 bases are a match to TRBD1. The observed sequence ends 3 residues before the CDR3 terminus, with the missing tail filled in from the germline J gene. Germline values: CDR1 SGHTA, CDR2 FQGNSA. The ends lost 5 bases at V and 4 bases at J; junction bases unmatched: 4. The CDR3 is made up of 13 amino acids.

To note about this clone: The read ends 3 residues early relative to the CDR3; the germline J gene fills the gap. The gene calls are TRBV18 and TRBJ2-2; D is possibly TRBD1 (6 bases). In germline, CDR1 is KGHSH, CDR2 LQKENI. This CDR3 region has 17 residues. V dropped 3 bases and J dropped 2 bases, with 16 bases sitting between them. Incomplete CDR3 DNA: TGTGCCAGCTCACCCATAACCGGGACAAGTAACACCGGGGAG. Amino acid sequence: CASSPITGTSNTGE. The whole CDR3 region reads CASSPITGTSNTGELFF.

Incomplete CDR3 DNA: TGTGCCAGCAGCTTAGATGGGGGACAGTCG. Translating gives CASSLDGGQS. The whole CDR3 region reads CASSLDGGQSQYF. The chain has TRBV11-3 and TRBJ2-3; TRBD1 aligns across 7 bases. The read ends 3 residues before the CDR3 terminus; that terminus is restored from the germline J gene. The CDR3 is 13 amino acids. Germline loops: CDR1 SGHNT, CDR2 YENEEA.

On this clone itself: The observed sequence ends 3 residues before the CDR3 terminus, with the missing tail filled in from the germline J gene. The V call is TRBV30, the J call TRBJ1-3; D possibly corresponds to TRBD1 (5 bases). V shed 0 bases and J shed 0 bases, with 12 bases lying between them. CDR1 GTSNPN and CDR2 SVGIG come from the germline V gene (reference sequence). CDR3 length: 16 residues. CDR3 bases read: TGTGCCTGGAGTGTACTCGGCAGGGTCTCTGGAAACACC. Its translation is CAWSVLGRVSGNT. The whole CDR3 sequence is CAWSVLGRVSGNTIYF.

As regards this clone: The CDR3 end is not reached by the read, which stops 3 residues before it; the germline J gene fills it in. The V call is TRBV20-1, the J call TRBJ2-5, with 11 bases that match TRBD2. Trimming cost V 4 bases and J 5 bases; bases outside gene matches: 6. The CDR3 length is 14 residues. Germline V gene data show CDR1 as DFQATT and CDR2 as SNEGSKA (reference sequence). CDR3 protein: CSAIVASGGETQYF. The CDR3 bases that were read are TGCAGTGCTATTGTGGCTAGCGGGGGGGAGACC.